One and the same sample provided the 31 T cell receptor beta chains below, sequenced in a study of T cell repertoires in cytomegalovirus infection (dated by TCRdb to between 2018 and 2021). Sequencer: Illumina HiSeq 1500. TCRdb redid the processing of the public reads, applying fastp at Q25 and MiXCR, and retained in-frame beta chains. Rows matching on CDR3 protein sequence are summarized as one entry with the most common DNA and genes. Recorded for this sample are approximately 470,000 distinct CDR3 sequences; roughly 46% of them occurred a single time. Roughly two fifths of the sample rests with the top ten. Their cognate antigens are unknown. The sample's treatment or condition, from its label and the paper: in vitro stimulation with specific CMV peptide epitopes to enrich CMV-specific T cells. The specimen was cultured PBMCs, collected from culture after CMV antigen stimulation. The origin of the receptors is a human donor in good health (CMV status not recorded). Some clones in this sample may be carry-over from other donors' samples.

CDR3 sequence: CASSQGGRRLWNTIYF. In DNA, the CDR3 is TGTGCCAGCAGCCAAGGAGGGCGGAGGCTTTGGAACACCATATATTTT. The rearrangement links TRBV3-1 to TRBJ1-3; D unclear. This CDR3 is built from 16 residues. V was pared by 1 base and J by 7 bases, with 17 bases between. Germline lookup yields CDR1 LGHDT and CDR2 YNNKEL (reference sequence).

The V call is TRBV28, the J call TRBJ1-4; D gene ambiguous. Germline values: CDR1 MDHEN, CDR2 SYDVKM. The CDR3 length is 16 residues. The V end lost 5 bases, the J end lost 7 bases, and 20 bases lay between the germline ends. CDR3 sequence reads: CASSPREAGRREKLFF. CDR3 DNA sequence: TGTGCCAGCAGTCCCCGGGAGGCAGGACGACGTGAAAAACTGTTTTTT.

The CDR3 DNA reads TGTGCCAGCAGTAAACGACAGGGGGGAGAGGAAAAACTGTTTTTT. Translated, it gives CASSKRQGGEEKLFF. The gene calls are TRBV6-6 and TRBJ1-4; 9 positions match TRBD1. CDR3 length: 15 residues. Germline loops: CDR1 MNHNY, CDR2 SVGAGI (reference sequence). V lost 5 bases, J lost 8 bases, and 9 bases stayed unmatched.

Only a few counts were recorded for this clonotype. The rearrangement uses TRBV6-2 or TRBV6-3 and TRBJ2-1; D remains unclear. The germline V gene has CDR1 MNHEY and CDR2 SVGEGT. Trimming removed 2 bases from V and 6 bases from J, with 11 bases in between. The CDR3 is 14 amino acids. This CDR3 reads CASSYTSGVNEQFF. Here the CDR3 DNA reads TGTGCCAGCAGTTACACCTCTGGAGTCAATGAGCAGTTCTTC.

The chain employs TRBV7-2 and TRBJ2-3; D is ambiguous. Trimming removed 1 base at V and 6 bases at J, with 11 bases between. The germline V gene has CDR1 SGHTA and CDR2 FQGNSA. There are 14 residues in the CDR3. The CDR3 loop reads CASSLGNPRDTQYF. CDR3 nucleotide sequence: TGTGCCAGCAGCTTAGGGAATCCCCGGGATACGCAGTATTTT.

This clonotype was seen more than once but under ten times. The rearrangement uses TRBV7-6 and TRBJ1-2, with D uncertain. V lost 1 base and J 7 bases, leaving 10 bases between the germline ends. The germline gives CDR1 SGHVS, CDR2 FNYEAQ. The CDR3 is 13 residues long. The CDR3 sequence: CASSLEGSSGYTF. The CDR3, as DNA: TGTGCCAGCAGCTTAGAAGGGTCATCTGGCTACACCTTC.

This clonotype appeared a few times. This chain joins TRBV11-1 and TRBJ2-5; D unresolved. CDR3 length: 14 amino acids. V was shortened by 5 bases and J by 1 base, with 11 bases between the two germline ends. The germline V gene has CDR1 SGHAT and CDR2 FQDESV (reference sequence). CDR3 in amino acids: CASSRPMGQETQYF. The CDR3 nucleotides are TGTGCCAGCAGCCGACCAATGGGCCAAGAGACCCAGTACTTC.

In its sample, this clonotype was seen once. The chain employs TRBV7-2 and TRBJ1-1, with a weak D call TRBD1 (5 bases). The CDR3 has 14 amino acids. V gave up 5 bases and J gave up 1 base, with 11 bases separating them. The V gene's germline CDR1 is SGHTA and CDR2 FQGNSA. This chain's CDR3 is CASSQNQGNTEAFF. DNA of the CDR3: TGTGCCAGCAGCCAAAATCAGGGGAACACTGAAGCTTTCTTT. The entire variable domain, with the rest obtained from reference TRBV7-2 and TRBJ1-1, is as follows: GAGVSQSPSNKVTEKGKDVELRCDPISGHTALYWYRQSLGQGLEFLIYFQGNSAPDKSGLPSDRFSAERTGGSVSTLTIQRTQQEDSAVYLCASSQNQGNTEAFFGQGTRLTVV.

CDR3 residues: CASSLAGSFYEQYF. The CDR3 DNA is TGTGCCAGCAGCTTAGCCGGCAGCTTTTACGAGCAGTACTTC. The chain employs TRBV7-2 and TRBJ2-7; D not resolved. Trimming stripped 0 bases from V and 4 bases from J, with 10 bases between. This CDR3 region has 14 residues. Germline loops: CDR1 SGHTA, CDR2 FQGNSA.

The rearrangement links TRBV2 to TRBJ2-7; possible D gene TRBD2, 5 bases. From germline, CDR1 is SNHLY and CDR2 FYNNEI. This CDR3 contains 15 residues. V was clipped by 3 bases and J by 0 bases, with 12 bases between them. The CDR3 protein is CASSDFSGSSYEQYF. The CDR3, as DNA: TGTGCCAGCAGTGACTTTTCGGGAAGCTCCTACGAGCAGTACTTC.

In this sample, this clonotype turned up a few times. The CDR3 DNA reads as TGTGCCAGTAGCCCGGCGGGGTTCAATCAGCCCCAGCATTTT. Protein sequence: CASSPAGFNQPQHF. This sequence joins TRBV6-6 and TRBJ1-5; D remains ambiguous. The CDR3 is 14 amino acids. CDR1 is MNHNY and CDR2 is SVGAGI in the germline V gene (reference sequence). The V and J ends lost 9 bases and 3 bases respectively, with 15 bases between them.

The rearrangement uses TRBV10-3 and TRBJ1-6, with D perhaps matching TRBD1 (6 bases). CDR1 ENHRY and CDR2 SYGVKD come from the germline V gene. CDR3 length equals 15 residues. The V and J ends lost 10 bases and 5 bases respectively, with 18 bases between them. CDR3 sequence reads: CATNRDSRDNSPLHF. CDR3 nucleotide sequence: TGTGCCACCAACAGGGACTCTCGGGATAATTCACCCCTCCACTTT.

The J gene is TRBJ2-7, the V gene TRBV19; 10 positions match TRBD2. This CDR3 has 13 residues. CDR1 is LNHDA and CDR2 is SQIVND in the germline V gene (reference sequence). Trimming removed 9 bases from V and 7 bases from J; junction bases left unmatched: 9. CDR3 residues: CASRGASGSEQYF. The CDR3, as DNA: TGTGCCAGCAGGGGGGCTAGCGGGAGTGAGCAGTACTTC.

The V and J genes are TRBV7-2 and TRBJ2-3; possibly TRBD2 for D (5 bases). The CDR3 runs 15 residues. V was cut by 5 bases and J by 2 bases, with 14 bases left in between. CDR1 is SGHTA and CDR2 is FQGNSA in the germline V gene. The CDR3 here is CASSGTSGITDTQYF. The CDR3 nucleotides are TGTGCCAGCAGCGGCACCAGCGGAATCACAGATACGCAGTATTTT.

The gene calls are TRBV19 and TRBJ1-5; 10 bases align to TRBD1. Germline lookup yields CDR1 LNHDA and CDR2 SQIVND (reference sequence). This CDR3 has 16 residues. J lost 4 bases, V lost 3 bases, and 6 bases had no gene match. The CDR3 nucleotides read TGTGCCAGTAGTATTCGTGGACAGGGGGGTAATCAGCCCCAGCATTTT. It yields the protein CASSIRGQGGNQPQHF. Using reference TRBV19 and TRBJ1-5 for the parts outside the CDR3, the full variable domain is DGGITQSPKYLFRKEGQNVTLSCEQNLNHDAMYWYRQDPGQGLRLIYYSQIVNDFQKGDIAEGYSVSREKKESFPLTVTSAQKNPTAFYLCASSIRGQGGNQPQHFGDGTRLSIL.

The chain recombines TRBV7-2 with TRBJ2-7; 7 bases are a match to TRBD1. Germline lookup yields CDR1 SGHTA and CDR2 FQGNSA. CDR3 length: 15 amino acids. J gave up 3 bases and V 3 bases, and 8 bases lay outside the gene matches. CDR3 residues: CASSFGTTGSYEQYF. CDR3 in DNA: TGTGCCAGCAGCTTTGGCACGACAGGGAGCTACGAGCAGTACTTC.

This clonotype has just a few counts. The chain is built from TRBV4-1 and TRBJ2-5; the D is unclear. Germline assignment: CDR1 MGHRA and CDR2 YSYEKL. The CDR3 is 13 residues long. With 1 base removed from V and 4 bases from J, the gap between germline ends came to 7 bases. The CDR3 coding sequence is TGCGCCAGCAGCCAAGTCAGTACAGAGACCCAGTACTTC. Protein: CASSQVSTETQYF.

The V and J genes are TRBV11-2 and TRBJ1-1; no firm D call. Between the trimmed V and J ends, which lost 5 bases and 7 bases, there was a span of 23 bases. CDR3 length: 16 residues. CDR1 and CDR2 (germline): SGHAT, FQNNGV. The CDR3 loop is CASSLVTDTGKGEAFF. The CDR3 nucleotides are TGTGCCAGCAGCCTAGTAACCGACACCGGAAAAGGTGAAGCTTTCTTT.

V is TRBV10-3 and J is TRBJ1-6; D is perhaps TRBD1 (5 bases). Germline values: CDR1 ENHRY, CDR2 SYGVKD. The CDR3 totals 13 residues. Trimming took 6 bases from V and 7 from J, leaving 10 bases between them. The CDR3 region has the DNA TGTGCCATCAGCGGGGACGCCAATTCACCCCTCCACTTT. Its translation: CAISGDANSPLHF.

This clonotype appeared a few times. CDR3 amino acids: CASSLDTNYGYTF. The CDR3 DNA follows: TGTGCCAGCAGCTTGGACACGAACTATGGCTACACCTTC. V and J are TRBV7-8 and TRBJ1-2; tentatively, D is TRBD1 (5 bases). Germline V lookup: CDR1 SGHVS, CDR2 FQNEAQ. V lost 3 bases and J lost 2, with 7 bases in between. The CDR3 is made up of 13 amino acids.

Note on this clonotype: This may stem from a read error, because a much larger clone lies one nucleotide away. The chain recombines TRBV7-9 with TRBJ2-5, with 8 positions matching TRBD1. The V gene's germline CDR1 is SEHNR and CDR2 FQNEAQ (reference sequence). CDR3 size: 13 residues. Germline trimming cut 2 bases from V and 5 bases from J; bases unmatched to any gene: 1. The CDR3 DNA reads TGTGCCAGCAGCTTAAACAGGGGGGAGACCCAGTACTTC. It encodes CASSLNRGETQYF.

The genes are TRBV24-1 and TRBJ2-1; D is uncertain. Germline V gene data show CDR1 as KGHDR and CDR2 as SFDVKD. Trimming pared 0 bases from V and 5 bases from J, leaving 10 bases between. The length of the CDR3 is 15 residues. The CDR3 sequence: CATSDLGYNNNEQFF. The CDR3 DNA follows: TGTGCCACCAGTGATTTGGGGTACAATAACAATGAGCAGTTCTTC.

There are many counts of this clonotype. This rearrangement joins TRBV7-6 to TRBJ2-3; maybe TRBD1 (6 bases). The CDR3 totals 15 residues. Germline V CDR1 and CDR2: SGHVS, FNYEAQ. Deletions cut 5 bases from V and 0 bases from J, with 12 bases between. CDR3 protein: CASSVGTLSTDTQYF. CDR3 DNA sequence: TGTGCCAGCAGCGTCGGGACACTGAGCACAGATACGCAGTATTTT.

The V and J genes are TRBV28 and TRBJ2-1, with D maybe TRBD1 (6 bases). This CDR3 has 16 amino acids. The V gene lost 6 bases and the J gene lost 0 bases, with 15 bases spanning the gap. Germline V gives CDR1 MDHEN, CDR2 SYDVKM. The CDR3 is CASSGRQVSSYNEQFF. The CDR3 DNA reads TGTGCCAGCAGCGGCAGACAGGTTAGCTCCTACAATGAGCAGTTCTTC.

This clonotype occurred a few times. This sequence joins TRBV12-3 or TRBV12-4 and TRBJ1-3; D is unresolved. The CDR3 totals 15 residues. V dropped 3 bases and J dropped 4 bases, with 13 bases sitting between them. This chain's CDR3 is CASSFNGAQGNTIYF. The DNA for the CDR3 is TGTGCCAGCAGTTTTAATGGAGCACAGGGAAACACCATATATTTT.

V gene TRBV19 combines with J gene TRBJ2-1; 8 nucleotides agree with TRBD2. Germline V gene sequence: CDR1 LNHDA, CDR2 SQIVND (reference sequence). The CDR3 is 14 residues long. V lost 5 bases and J lost 4; bases outside the gene matches: 4. Here the CDR3 reads CASSFGLAYNEQFF. In DNA, the CDR3 is TGTGCCAGTAGTTTTGGACTAGCTTACAATGAGCAGTTCTTC.

The V call is TRBV7-2, the J call TRBJ2-5; no clear D. Germline CDR1 reads SGHTA; CDR2 reads FQGNSA. The V and J ends lost 6 bases and 7 bases respectively, with 12 bases between them. This CDR3 comprises 12 residues. The DNA of the CDR3 is TGTGCCAGCAGTACAAGAGACGGGACCCAGTACTTC. This sequence encodes CASSTRDGTQYF.

The chain links TRBV7-6 to TRBJ1-2; no reliable D call. Germline V lookup: CDR1 SGHVS, CDR2 FNYEAQ. V dropped 3 bases and J dropped 5 bases, with 7 bases sitting between them. The CDR3 loop spans 12 amino acids. CDR3 amino acids: CASSLRVYGYTF. The CDR3 nucleotides read TGTGCCAGCAGCTTGCGGGTTTATGGCTACACCTTC. Combining the CDR3 with reference TRBV7-6 and TRBJ1-2 gives the whole variable domain GAGVSQSPRYKVTKRGQDVALRCDPISGHVSLYWYRQALGQGPEFLTYFNYEAQQDKSGLPNDRFSAERPEGSISTLTIQRTEQRDSAMYRCASSLRVYGYTFGSGTRLTVV.

This clonotype was seen only a few times. The chain combines TRBV7-2 with TRBJ1-3; 10 bases match TRBD1. There are 18 residues in the CDR3. The ends lost 6 bases at V and 4 bases at J; junction bases unmatched: 15. Germline V gene sequence: CDR1 SGHTA, CDR2 FQGNSA. CDR3 coding DNA: TGTGCCAGCAGTATTAAACCAATTGGGACAGGGGTAGGAAACACCATATATTTT. Translation gives CASSIKPIGTGVGNTIYF.

The rearrangement joins TRBV11-2 to TRBJ2-7; D is possibly TRBD1 (5 bases). The CDR3 totals 15 residues. Trimming stripped 1 base from V and 3 bases from J, with 13 bases between. CDR1 is SGHAT, CDR2 FQNNGV, per germline. The CDR3 region has the DNA TGTGCCAGCAGCTTAGGGGGCGAAAGAAGCTACGAGCAGTACTTC. It translates to CASSLGGERSYEQYF.

This clonotype was detected only once. The rearrangement uses TRBV12-3 or TRBV12-4 and TRBJ2-3, with D uncertain. The CDR3 contains 14 residues. Trimming removed 8 bases at V and 6 bases at J, with 18 bases between. CDR3 loop: CASWKGVLEDTQYF. DNA for the CDR3: TGTGCCAGCTGGAAGGGTGTTTTAGAGGATACGCAGTATTTT.